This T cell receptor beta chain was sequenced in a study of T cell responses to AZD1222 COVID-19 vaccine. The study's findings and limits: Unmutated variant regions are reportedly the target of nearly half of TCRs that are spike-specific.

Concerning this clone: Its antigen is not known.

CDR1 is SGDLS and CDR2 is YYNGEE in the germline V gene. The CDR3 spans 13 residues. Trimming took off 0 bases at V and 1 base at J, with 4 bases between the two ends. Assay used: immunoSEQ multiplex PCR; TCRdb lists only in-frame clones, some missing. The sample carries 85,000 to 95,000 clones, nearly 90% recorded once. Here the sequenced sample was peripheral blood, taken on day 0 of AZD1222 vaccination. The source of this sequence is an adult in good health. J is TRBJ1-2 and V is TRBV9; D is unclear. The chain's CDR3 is CASSVGVNYGYTF. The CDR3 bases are TGTGCCAGCAGCGTAGGGGTTAACTATGGCTACACCTTC.